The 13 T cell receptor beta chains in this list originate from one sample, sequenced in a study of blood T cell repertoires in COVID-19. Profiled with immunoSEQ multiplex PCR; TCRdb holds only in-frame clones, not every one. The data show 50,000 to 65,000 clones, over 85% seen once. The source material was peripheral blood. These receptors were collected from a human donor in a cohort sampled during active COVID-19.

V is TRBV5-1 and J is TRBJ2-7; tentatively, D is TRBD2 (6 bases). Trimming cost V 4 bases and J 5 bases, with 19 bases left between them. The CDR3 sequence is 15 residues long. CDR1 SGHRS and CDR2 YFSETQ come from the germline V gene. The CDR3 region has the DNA TGCGCCAGCAGCCCCCGGGACTCTAGTAACGACGAGCAGTACTTC. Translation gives CASSPRDSSNDEQYF.

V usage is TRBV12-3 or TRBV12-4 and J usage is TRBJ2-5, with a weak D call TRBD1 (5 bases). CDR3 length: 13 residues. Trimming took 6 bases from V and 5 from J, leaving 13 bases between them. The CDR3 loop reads CASSKGHAETQYF. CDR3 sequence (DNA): TGTGCCAGCAGCAAAGGACACGCGGAGACCCAGTACTTC.

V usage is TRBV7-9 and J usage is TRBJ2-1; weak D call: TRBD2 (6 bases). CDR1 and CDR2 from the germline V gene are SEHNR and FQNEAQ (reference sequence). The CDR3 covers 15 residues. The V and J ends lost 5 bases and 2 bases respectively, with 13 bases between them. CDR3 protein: CASSPRGIAYNEQFF. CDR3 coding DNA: TGTGCCAGCAGCCCTCGGGGGATAGCCTACAATGAGCAGTTCTTC.

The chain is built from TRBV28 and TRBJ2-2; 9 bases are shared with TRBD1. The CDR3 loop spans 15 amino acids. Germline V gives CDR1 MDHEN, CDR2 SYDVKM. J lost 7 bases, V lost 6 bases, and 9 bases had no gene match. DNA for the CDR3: TGTGCCAGCAGCTCCGGGACAGGGTATGTCGGGGAGCTGTTTTTT. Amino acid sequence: CASSSGTGYVGELFF.

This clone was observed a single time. In DNA form, the CDR3 reads TGTGCCAGCAGCGTGACTAGCGGCTACAATGAGCAGTTCTTC. Translating gives CASSVTSGYNEQFF. The rearrangement links TRBV9 to TRBJ2-1; 9 bases match TRBD2. Losses at the gene ends were 2 bases for V and 3 bases for J; bases not matched to a gene: 0. The CDR3 length is 14 residues. Germline loops: CDR1 SGDLS, CDR2 YYNGEE.

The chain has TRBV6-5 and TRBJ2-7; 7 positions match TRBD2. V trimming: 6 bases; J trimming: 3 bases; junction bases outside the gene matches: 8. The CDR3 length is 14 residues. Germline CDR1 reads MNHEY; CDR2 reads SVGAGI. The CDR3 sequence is CASSALAGVYEQYF. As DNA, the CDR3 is TGTGCCAGCAGCGCATTGGCGGGGGTCTACGAGCAGTACTTC.

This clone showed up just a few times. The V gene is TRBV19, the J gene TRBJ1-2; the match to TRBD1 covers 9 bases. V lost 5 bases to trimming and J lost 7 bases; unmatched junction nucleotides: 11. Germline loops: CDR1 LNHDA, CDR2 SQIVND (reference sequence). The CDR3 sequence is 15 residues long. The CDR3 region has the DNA TGTGCCAGTAGTTTAACAGGGGGCGCCCCGGGTGGCTACACCTTC. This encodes CASSLTGGAPGGYTF.

The CDR3 nucleotides read TGTGCCAGTGGGGCGCGGGAGGAGTGGGCCCAGTACTTC. Amino acid sequence: CASGAREEWAQYF. This chain connects TRBV19 to TRBJ2-5; 8 positions agree with TRBD2. The CDR3 runs to 13 residues. V lost 8 bases to trimming and J lost 9 bases; unmatched junction nucleotides: 11. Germline-derived CDR1 and CDR2 are LNHDA and SQIVND (reference sequence).

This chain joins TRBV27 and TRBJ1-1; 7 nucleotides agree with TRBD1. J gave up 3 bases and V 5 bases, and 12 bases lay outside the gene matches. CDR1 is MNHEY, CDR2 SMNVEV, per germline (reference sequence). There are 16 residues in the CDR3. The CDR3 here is CASSQGGWARDTEAFF. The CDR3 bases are TGTGCCAGCAGTCAGGGGGGCTGGGCCCGAGACACTGAAGCTTTCTTT.

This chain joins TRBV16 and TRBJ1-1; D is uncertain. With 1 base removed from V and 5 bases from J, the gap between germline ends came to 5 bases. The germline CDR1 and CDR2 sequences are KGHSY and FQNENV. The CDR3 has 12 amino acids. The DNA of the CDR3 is TGTGCCAGCAGCCAATACGGTACTGAAGCTTTCTTT. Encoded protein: CASSQYGTEAFF.

The CDR3 nucleotides are TGTGCCAGCAGTGAAGCCTTCAGAAACTACAATGAGCAGTTCTTC. This gives the protein CASSEAFRNYNEQFF. This rearrangement joins TRBV2 to TRBJ2-1, with D unresolved. Per germline, CDR1 SNHLY and CDR2 FYNNEI. CDR3 length: 15 amino acids. The ends were cut back, 0 bases at V and 3 bases at J, with 9 bases in the middle.

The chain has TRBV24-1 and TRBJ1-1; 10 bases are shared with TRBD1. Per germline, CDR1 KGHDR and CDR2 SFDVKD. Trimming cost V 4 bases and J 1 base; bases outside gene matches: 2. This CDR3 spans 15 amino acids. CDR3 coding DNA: TGTGCCACCAGTGACGGACAGGGGGGGAACACTGAAGCTTTCTTT. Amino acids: CATSDGQGGNTEAFF.

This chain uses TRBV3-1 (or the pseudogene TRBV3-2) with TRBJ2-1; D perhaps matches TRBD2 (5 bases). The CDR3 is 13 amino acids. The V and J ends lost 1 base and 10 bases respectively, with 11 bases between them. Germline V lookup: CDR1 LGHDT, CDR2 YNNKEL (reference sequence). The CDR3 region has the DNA TGTGCCAGCAGCCAAGTCCCCACGGGGGAGCAGTTCTTC. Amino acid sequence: CASSQVPTGEQFF.